This T cell receptor (beta chain) came from a study of blood T cell repertoires in COVID-19. Clones were read by immunoSEQ multiplex PCR, and TCRdb kept only the in-frame ones, dropping some. Counted here are more than 200,000 clones, more than 85% occurring once; the ten biggest clones make up more than 3.5%. Germline loops: CDR1 LGHNA, CDR2 YSLEER. The CDR3 consists of 15 residues. The J segment lost 5 bases and the V segment lost 2 bases, leaving 8 bases of the junction unmatched. The sample comprised PBMCs or T cells enriched from blood (not recorded which). The clonotype was recovered from a woman aged 25 to 39 who had recovered from COVID-19. V is TRBV4-3 and J is TRBJ1-2, with 7 bases fitting TRBD1. CDR3 sequence: CASSQFSRDRYGYTF. The CDR3 DNA follows: TGCGCCAGCAGCCAATTTTCACGGGACAGATATGGCTACACCTTC.